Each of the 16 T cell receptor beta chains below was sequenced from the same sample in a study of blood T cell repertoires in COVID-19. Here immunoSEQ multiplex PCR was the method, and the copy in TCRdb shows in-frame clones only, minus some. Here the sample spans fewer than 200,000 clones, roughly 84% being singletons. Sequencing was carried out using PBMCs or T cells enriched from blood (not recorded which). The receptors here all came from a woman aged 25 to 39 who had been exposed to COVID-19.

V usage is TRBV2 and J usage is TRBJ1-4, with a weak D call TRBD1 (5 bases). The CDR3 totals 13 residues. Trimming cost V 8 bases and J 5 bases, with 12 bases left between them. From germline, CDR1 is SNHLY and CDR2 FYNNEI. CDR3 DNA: TGTGCCAGCCAGGGAACTGAGAATGAAAAACTGTTTTTT. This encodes CASQGTENEKLFF.

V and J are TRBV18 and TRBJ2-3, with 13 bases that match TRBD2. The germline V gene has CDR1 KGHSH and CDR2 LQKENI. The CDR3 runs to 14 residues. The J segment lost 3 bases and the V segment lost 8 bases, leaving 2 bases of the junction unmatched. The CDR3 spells CASPGLAGTDTQYF. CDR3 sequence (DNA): TGTGCCAGCCCGGGACTAGCGGGGACAGATACGCAGTATTTT.

DNA of the CDR3: TGTGCCATCAGTCCAGCGGGGATCCAAGAGACCCAGTACTTC. It translates to CAISPAGIQETQYF. The V gene is TRBV10-3, the J gene TRBJ2-5, with TRBD2 identical over 7 bases. CDR1 is ENHRY and CDR2 is SYGVKD in the germline V gene. The V gene end was trimmed by 5 bases and the J gene end by 1 base; junction bases not matched to a gene: 4. The CDR3 has 14 residues.

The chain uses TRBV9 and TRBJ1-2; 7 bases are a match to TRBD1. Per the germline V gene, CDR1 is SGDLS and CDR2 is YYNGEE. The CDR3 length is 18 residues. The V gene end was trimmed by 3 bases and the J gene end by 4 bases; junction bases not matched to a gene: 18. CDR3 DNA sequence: TGTGCCAGCAGCGACTCAAACTACGGACAGGACACAGGCTATGGCTACACCTTC. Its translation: CASSDSNYGQDTGYGYTF.

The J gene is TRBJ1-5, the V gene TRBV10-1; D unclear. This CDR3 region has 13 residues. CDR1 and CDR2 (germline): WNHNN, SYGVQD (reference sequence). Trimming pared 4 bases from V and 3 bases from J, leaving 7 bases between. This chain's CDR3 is CASSVGYNQPQHF. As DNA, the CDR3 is TGCGCCAGCAGTGTCGGGTACAATCAGCCCCAGCATTTT.

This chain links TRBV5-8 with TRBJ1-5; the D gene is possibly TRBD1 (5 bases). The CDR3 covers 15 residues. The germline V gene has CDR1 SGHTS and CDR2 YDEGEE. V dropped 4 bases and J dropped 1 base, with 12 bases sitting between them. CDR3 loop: CASSARVGSNQPQHF. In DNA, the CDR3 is TGTGCCAGCAGCGCCAGGGTGGGGAGCAATCAGCCCCAGCATTTT.

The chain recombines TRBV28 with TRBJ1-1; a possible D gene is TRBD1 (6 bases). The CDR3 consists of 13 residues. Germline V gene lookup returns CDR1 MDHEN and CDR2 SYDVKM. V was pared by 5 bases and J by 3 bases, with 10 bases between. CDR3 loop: CASSLQGYTEAFF. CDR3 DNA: TGTGCCAGCAGTCTACAGGGATACACTGAAGCTTTCTTT.

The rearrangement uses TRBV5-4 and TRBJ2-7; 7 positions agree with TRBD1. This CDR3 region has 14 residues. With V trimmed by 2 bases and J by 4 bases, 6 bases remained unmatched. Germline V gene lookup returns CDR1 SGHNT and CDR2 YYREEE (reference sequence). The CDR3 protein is CASSFQGDGYEQYF. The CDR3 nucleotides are TGTGCCAGCAGCTTCCAGGGGGATGGATACGAGCAGTACTTC.

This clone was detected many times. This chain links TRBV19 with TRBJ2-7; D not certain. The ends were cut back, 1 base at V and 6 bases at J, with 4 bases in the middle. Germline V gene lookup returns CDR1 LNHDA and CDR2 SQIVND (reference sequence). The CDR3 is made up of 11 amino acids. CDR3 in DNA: TGTGCCAGTAGTATAGGGCTCGAGCAGTACTTC. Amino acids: CASSIGLEQYF.

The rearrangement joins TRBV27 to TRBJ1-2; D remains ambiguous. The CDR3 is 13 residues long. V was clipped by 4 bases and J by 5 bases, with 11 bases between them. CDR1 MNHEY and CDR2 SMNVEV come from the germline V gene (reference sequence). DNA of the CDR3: TGTGCCAGCAGTTCCCCACCGGGTTATGGCTACACCTTC. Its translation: CASSSPPGYGYTF.

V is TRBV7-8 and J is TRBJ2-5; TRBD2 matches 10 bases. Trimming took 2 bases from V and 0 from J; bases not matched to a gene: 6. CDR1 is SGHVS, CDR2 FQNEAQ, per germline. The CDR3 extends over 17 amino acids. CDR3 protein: CASSLSVSGGYQETQYF. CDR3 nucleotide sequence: TGTGCCAGCAGCTTATCAGTTAGCGGGGGGTACCAAGAGACCCAGTACTTC.

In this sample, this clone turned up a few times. This chain's CDR3 is CRRVGSPLHF. The CDR3 DNA is TGCAGGAGGGTAGGTTCACCCCTCCACTTT. The rearrangement joins TRBV20-1 to TRBJ1-6; D is ambiguous. This CDR3 has 10 amino acids. From germline, CDR1 is DFQATT and CDR2 SNEGSKA (reference sequence).

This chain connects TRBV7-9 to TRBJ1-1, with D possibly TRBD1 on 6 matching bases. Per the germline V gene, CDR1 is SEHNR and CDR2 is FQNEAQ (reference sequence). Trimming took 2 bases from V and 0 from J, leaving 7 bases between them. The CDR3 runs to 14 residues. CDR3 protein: CASSLQGLNTEAFF. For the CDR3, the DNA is TGTGCCAGCAGCTTACAGGGGCTGAACACTGAAGCTTTCTTT.

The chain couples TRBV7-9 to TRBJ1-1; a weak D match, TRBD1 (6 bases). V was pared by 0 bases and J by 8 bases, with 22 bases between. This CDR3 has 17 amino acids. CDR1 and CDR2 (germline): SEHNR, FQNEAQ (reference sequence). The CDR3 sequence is CASSLAYGPGHELEAFF. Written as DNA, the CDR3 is TGTGCCAGCAGCTTAGCCTACGGTCCGGGACACGAACTCGAAGCTTTCTTT.

CDR3 sequence (DNA): TGTGCCAGTAGCCCTGTGACAGGGGGCGCGAAAAATCAGCCCCAGCATTTT. Translating it yields CASSPVTGGAKNQPQHF. The gene calls are TRBV19 and TRBJ1-5; TRBD1 matches 10 bases. The CDR3 is made up of 17 amino acids. The germline V gene has CDR1 LNHDA and CDR2 SQIVND (reference sequence). Losses at the gene ends were 6 bases for V and 4 bases for J; bases not matched to a gene: 12. Full variable domain (rest looked up from reference TRBV19 and TRBJ1-5): DGGITQSPKYLFRKEGQNVTLSCEQNLNHDAMYWYRQDPGQGLRLIYYSQIVNDFQKGDIAEGYSVSREKKESFPLTVTSAQKNPTAFYLCASSPVTGGAKNQPQHFGDGTRLSIL.

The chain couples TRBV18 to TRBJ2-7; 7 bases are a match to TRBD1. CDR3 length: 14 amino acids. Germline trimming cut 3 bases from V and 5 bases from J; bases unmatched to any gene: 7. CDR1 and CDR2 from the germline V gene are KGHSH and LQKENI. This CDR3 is CASSPPGQFNEQYF. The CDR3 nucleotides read TGTGCCAGCTCACCTCCGGGACAGTTCAACGAGCAGTACTTC.